Below are 25 T cell receptor beta chains sequenced from a single sample in a study of T cells in Graves' hyperthyroidism and ophthalmopathy. RNA transcripts provided the source from which TCR beta CDR3 regions were amplified. Carried out on the TCR CDR3, a first-round RT-PCR used the HTBI primer set. TCRdb re-derived calls from the multiplex PCR reads in MiXCR, one entry per CDR3 protein. This table has over 700,000 distinct CDR3 sequences, 38% appearing once. Sequences were obtained from blood. The receptor set was obtained from a man aged 18 to 30 with Graves' hyperthyroidism.

This clonotype showed up just once. The chain has TRBV2 and TRBJ1-6; D may be TRBD1 (5 bases). V was clipped by 4 bases and J by 10 bases, with 11 bases between them. The CDR3 runs 13 residues. Germline-derived CDR1 and CDR2 are SNHLY and FYNNEI. CDR3 amino acids: CASSVKGISPLHF. For the CDR3, the DNA is TGTGCCAGCAGTGTCAAGGGGATCTCACCCCTCCACTTT.

This clonotype was seen ten or more times. The V and J genes are TRBV25-1 and TRBJ2-2; 11 bases fit TRBD1. V gave up 3 bases and J gave up 2 bases; unmatched junction bases: 5. The CDR3 spans 17 residues. CDR1 is MGHDK, CDR2 SYGVNS, per germline. This CDR3 reads CASSEPDRGRNTGELFF. The DNA of the CDR3 is TGTGCCAGCAGTGAGCCGGACAGGGGGCGCAACACCGGGGAGCTGTTTTTT.

A few counts support this clonotype. The chain uses TRBV4-1 and TRBJ2-7; D not resolved. The CDR3 is 11 amino acids. Germline V gene sequence: CDR1 MGHRA, CDR2 YSYEKL. Trimming shortened V by 0 bases and J by 6 bases, and 3 bases separated the two germline ends. The CDR3 DNA reads TGCGCCAGCAGCCAAGATAGCGAGCAGTACTTC. Translated, it gives CASSQDSEQYF.

This clonotype was detected only a few times. The V gene is TRBV5-5, the J gene TRBJ2-7; no definite D call. Germline V gene data show CDR1 as SGHKS and CDR2 as YYEKEE (reference sequence). CDR3 length equals 12 residues. Trimming left V 4 bases short and J 3 bases short, with 8 bases between. CDR3 nucleotide sequence: TGTGCCAGCAGCATGATGGGCTACGAGCAGTACTTC. This translates into CASSMMGYEQYF.

The chain has TRBV2 and TRBJ1-1, with TRBD1 as a possible D gene (6 bases). V was cut by 5 bases and J by 5 bases, with 27 bases left in between. This CDR3 region has 18 residues. Germline assignment: CDR1 SNHLY and CDR2 FYNNEI. Here the CDR3 DNA reads TGTGCCAGCAGTTACAGGGCCCCCCGGACGCGCCCGGGGACTGAAGCTTTCTTT. It translates to CASSYRAPRTRPGTEAFF.

Remarks on this clonotype: One junction end disagrees with the germline gene, perhaps due to a read error. This chain uses TRBV5-5 with TRBJ1-1, with a tentative D call TRBD1 (6 bases). The CDR3 length is 15 residues. CDR1 is SGHKS, CDR2 YYEKEE, per germline (reference sequence). In DNA form, the CDR3 reads TGCGCCAGCAGCTTGGTAGGGGGGCTGGGAACTGAAGCCTTCTTT. It encodes CASSLVGGLGTEAFF.

This clonotype has at least ten counts. The gene calls are TRBV29-1 and TRBJ1-3; D unclear. Germline V gene data show CDR1 as SQVTM and CDR2 as ANQGSEA. Trimming removed 2 bases from V and 0 bases from J, with 8 bases in between. The CDR3 has 14 residues. DNA for the CDR3: TGCAGCGTTGAATCTGGGAACTCTGGAAACACCATATATTTT. Translated, it gives CSVESGNSGNTIYF.

The gene calls are TRBV9 and TRBJ1-1, with 7 bases that match TRBD1. CDR3 length: 15 amino acids. The J segment lost 5 bases and the V segment lost 1 base, leaving 8 bases of the junction unmatched. Looked up from germline, CDR1 is SGDLS and CDR2 is YYNGEE. The CDR3 region is CASSVQAGGGTEAFF. For the CDR3, the DNA is TGTGCCAGCAGCGTACAGGCAGGGGGAGGGACTGAAGCTTTCTTT.

V and J are TRBV9 and TRBJ2-5; TRBD1 might be the D (6 bases). This CDR3 has 15 amino acids. Germline CDR1 and CDR2: SGDLS and YYNGEE. Trimming left V 3 bases short and J 1 base short, with 13 bases between. CDR3 nucleotide sequence: TGTGCCAGCAGCGCGCGGACAGCGACCCAAGAGACCCAGTACTTC. Translating gives CASSARTATQETQYF.

In this sample, this clonotype turned up once. This sequence joins TRBV29-1 and TRBJ2-3; D is possibly TRBD1 (6 bases). The length of the CDR3 is 15 residues. The ends were cut back, 7 bases at V and 1 base at J, with 18 bases in the middle. CDR1 SQVTM and CDR2 ANQGSEA come from the germline V gene. The DNA of the CDR3 is TGCAGCGGCTACCTCCGGGACATGGGCACAGATACGCAGTATTTT. Amino acids: CSGYLRDMGTDTQYF.

A few counts support this clonotype. This sequence joins TRBV19 and TRBJ2-2; D is ambiguous. Trimming took off 6 bases at V and 4 bases at J, with 15 bases between the two ends. Germline V gives CDR1 LNHDA, CDR2 SQIVND (reference sequence). The CDR3 loop spans 15 amino acids. CDR3 region: CASRSNEVATGELFF. CDR3 sequence (DNA): TGTGCCAGTAGGTCGAATGAGGTCGCCACCGGGGAGCTGTTTTTT.

This clonotype has just a few counts. The chain couples TRBV5-1 to TRBJ2-7; 9 nucleotides line up with TRBD2. The V segment lost 0 bases and the J segment 5 bases; nucleotides outside the gene matches: 6. Germline lookup yields CDR1 SGHRS and CDR2 YFSETQ. The CDR3 length is 15 residues. The CDR3 region has the DNA TGCGCCAGCAGCTTGGTGGTAGCGGGAGCTAACGAGCAGTACTTC. It translates to CASSLVVAGANEQYF.

A few counts support this clonotype. This rearrangement joins TRBV2 to TRBJ2-7, with D perhaps matching TRBD2 (6 bases). Trimming removed 4 bases from V and 3 bases from J, with 13 bases in between. Germline V lookup: CDR1 SNHLY, CDR2 FYNNEI. The CDR3 loop spans 14 amino acids. This CDR3 is CASSVGGNYYEQYF. The DNA of the CDR3 is TGTGCCAGCAGTGTTGGGGGGAACTACTACGAGCAGTACTTC.

This clonotype was observed at least ten times. The chain uses TRBV7-3 and TRBJ2-5; no firm D call. The CDR3 has 13 amino acids. V lost 1 base and J 4 bases, leaving 7 bases between the germline ends. Germline lookup yields CDR1 SGHTA and CDR2 FQGTGA. The CDR3 protein is CASSLMKGETQYF. The CDR3 nucleotides are TGTGCCAGCAGCTTAATGAAGGGAGAGACCCAGTACTTC.

This clonotype has more than one count but fewer than ten. This chain joins TRBV29-1 and TRBJ2-7, with 7 bases lining up with TRBD1. The CDR3 sequence is 15 residues long. J gave up 4 bases and V 6 bases, and 15 bases lay outside the gene matches. Germline V gives CDR1 SQVTM, CDR2 ANQGSEA. This chain's CDR3 is CSVGDFTGAAYEQYF. The CDR3 region has the DNA TGCAGCGTAGGCGACTTTACAGGGGCTGCGTACGAGCAGTACTTC.

In this sample, this clonotype turned up once. The DNA for the CDR3 is TGTGCCAGCAGCTCAGTCGCGGGTGCTGGGGCCAACGTCCTGACTTTC. As protein: CASSSVAGAGANVLTF. V usage is TRBV7-2 and J usage is TRBJ2-6, with D maybe TRBD2 (5 bases). Per the germline V gene, CDR1 is SGHTA and CDR2 is FQGNSA. With 4 bases removed from V and 2 bases from J, the gap between germline ends came to 12 bases. The length of the CDR3 is 16 residues.

This clonotype occurred once. The J gene is TRBJ2-2, the V gene TRBV9; 7 nucleotides align to TRBD1. CDR3 length: 17 amino acids. Per germline, CDR1 SGDLS and CDR2 YYNGEE. J lost 7 bases, V lost 3 bases, and 15 bases had no gene match. The CDR3 bases are TGTGCCAGCAGCGCAACCTGGGGACAGACCACCATCGGGGAGCTGTTTTTT. Translating it yields CASSATWGQTTIGELFF.

CDR3 coding DNA: TGCAGCGCCTTGGACAGTGTGACAGGCTACACCTTC. Translation: CSALDSVTGYTF. The chain combines TRBV29-1 with TRBJ1-2; possible D gene TRBD1, 6 bases. CDR3 length equals 12 residues. Germline CDR1 reads SQVTM; CDR2 reads ANQGSEA. Trimming removed 7 bases at V and 8 bases at J, with 17 bases between. The full variable domain, its missing parts supplied by reference TRBV29-1 and TRBJ1-2, is SAVISQKPSRDICQRGTSLTIQCQVDSQVTMMFWYRQQPGQSLTLIATANQGSEATYESGFVIDKFPISRPNLTFSTLTVSNMSPEDSSIYLCSALDSVTGYTFGSGTRLTVV.

This clonotype was seen at least ten times. The J gene is TRBJ1-6, the V gene TRBV2; D uncertain. Trimming shortened V by 7 bases and J by 0 bases, and 4 bases separated the two germline ends. In germline, CDR1 is SNHLY, CDR2 FYNNEI. The CDR3 is 13 residues long. The CDR3 DNA is TGTGCCAGCATCGGCTCCTATAATTCACCCCTCCACTTT. Its translation is CASIGSYNSPLHF.

The V call is TRBV19, the J call TRBJ2-7, with TRBD2 matching 10 bases. CDR1 LNHDA and CDR2 SQIVND come from the germline V gene (reference sequence). The CDR3 has 17 amino acids. V shed 4 bases, J shed 0 bases, and the junction held 9 bases outside the gene matches. The CDR3 region is CASSKAGGPGVSYEQYF. DNA for the CDR3: TGTGCCAGTAGTAAAGCGGGAGGGCCAGGGGTCTCCTACGAGCAGTACTTC.

This clonotype was observed at least ten times. This chain uses TRBV10-2 with TRBJ1-1, with a tentative D call TRBD1 (6 bases). The V gene's germline CDR1 is WSHSY and CDR2 SAAADI. The CDR3 loop spans 14 amino acids. V dropped 6 bases and J dropped 0 bases, with 11 bases sitting between them. DNA of the CDR3: TGCGCCAGCAGGCAGGGGCCCATGAACACTGAAGCTTTCTTT. Amino acids: CASRQGPMNTEAFF.

Comment on this clonotype: A much larger clone lies a single base off, so this may be a read error. The chain has TRBV29-1 and TRBJ2-7, with 7 bases aligning to TRBD1. V trimming: 2 bases; J trimming: 3 bases; junction bases outside the gene matches: 13. This CDR3 contains 16 residues. Germline V CDR1 and CDR2: SQVTM, ANQGSEA. Here the CDR3 reads CSVERAEQGTDYEQYF. The CDR3 coding sequence is TGCAGCGTTGAACGCGCCGAACAGGGGACAGACTACGAGCAGTACTTC.

This clonotype showed up just a few times. This rearrangement joins TRBV4-3 to TRBJ2-7; 12 bases are shared with TRBD2. Losses at the gene ends were 0 bases for V and 3 bases for J; bases not matched to a gene: 6. This CDR3 comprises 17 residues. Per the germline V gene, CDR1 is LGHNA and CDR2 is YSLEER. The CDR3, as DNA: TGCGCCAGCAGCCAAGATCCACTAGCGGGAGGAGGCTACGAGCAGTACTTC. Amino acids: CASSQDPLAGGGYEQYF.

This chain uses TRBV5-5 with TRBJ1-4, with D tentatively TRBD1 (6 bases). Looked up from germline, CDR1 is SGHKS and CDR2 is YYEKEE (reference sequence). The CDR3 sequence is 16 residues long. Deletions cut 4 bases from V and 2 bases from J, with 15 bases between. CDR3 loop: CASSNRVVGTNEKLFF. The CDR3 region has the DNA TGTGCCAGCAGCAACAGGGTAGTTGGGACTAATGAAAAACTGTTTTTT.

V is TRBV20-1 and J is TRBJ2-6; D possibly corresponds to TRBD1 (5 bases). Germline V CDR1 and CDR2: DFQATT, SNEGSKA (reference sequence). V lost 6 bases, J lost 1 base, and 10 bases lay in between. CDR3 length: 14 amino acids. CDR3 DNA sequence: TGCAGTGCGTATTCAGGGTCTGGGGCCAACGTCCTGACTTTC. Residues: CSAYSGSGANVLTF.